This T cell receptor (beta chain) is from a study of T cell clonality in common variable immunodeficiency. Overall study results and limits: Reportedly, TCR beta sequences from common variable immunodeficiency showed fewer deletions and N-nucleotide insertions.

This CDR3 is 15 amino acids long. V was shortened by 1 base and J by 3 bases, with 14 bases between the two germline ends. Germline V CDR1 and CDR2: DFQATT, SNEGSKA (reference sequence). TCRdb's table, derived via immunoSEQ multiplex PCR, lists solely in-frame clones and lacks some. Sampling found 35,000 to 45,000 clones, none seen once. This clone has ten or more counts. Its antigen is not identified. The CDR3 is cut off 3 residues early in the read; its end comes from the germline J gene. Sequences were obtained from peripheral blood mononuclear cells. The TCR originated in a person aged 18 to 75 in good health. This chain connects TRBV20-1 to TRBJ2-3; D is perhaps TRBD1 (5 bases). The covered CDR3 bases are TGCAGTGCTAGAGGACCCACCAAGGGGACAGATACG. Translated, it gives CSARGPTKGTDT. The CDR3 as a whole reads CSARGPTKGTDTQYF.